Relative to its sample, the clone carrying this TCR beta chain is medium-sized. What it recognizes is unknown. This beta chain represents an off-target read in a library built for alpha chains; its size is of limited meaning. TCRdb re-analysed the 5' RACE reads in MiXCR, keeping a single row per CDR3 protein. The sample records fewer than 10,000 distinct CDR3 sequences, roughly 6.5% being singletons. The data were obtained in a study of spatial heterogeneity in lung cancer. Study-level results: Ubiquitous and regional expanded TCR counts mirrored ubiquitous and regional nonsynonymous mutation counts, respectively. Coverage of tumor T cells, by estimate, reached around 6.6% for alpha chains and over 12% for beta chains. Tracking of tumor mutation counts was seen in expanded intratumoral alpha and beta TCR counts.

Trimming removed 5 bases from V and 0 bases from J; junction bases left unmatched: 8. This CDR3 comprises 16 residues. From germline, CDR1 is MNHEY and CDR2 SMNVEV (reference sequence). Time point in this sample: sample taken at primary tumor resection. Sequencing was performed on whole RNA extracted from tumor and nontumor lung tissue, or from frozen PBMC, and the material was left unsorted. This rearrangement joins TRBV27 to TRBJ1-1, with 8 bases that match TRBD1. This material consisted of lung tumor tissue, taken at surgery. The receptor comes from a female donor with early-stage non-small cell lung cancer. The CDR3 DNA is TGTGCCAGCAGTCCGGGACAGGAAATCCTGAACACTGAAGCTTTCTTT. Translated, it gives CASSPGQEILNTEAFF.